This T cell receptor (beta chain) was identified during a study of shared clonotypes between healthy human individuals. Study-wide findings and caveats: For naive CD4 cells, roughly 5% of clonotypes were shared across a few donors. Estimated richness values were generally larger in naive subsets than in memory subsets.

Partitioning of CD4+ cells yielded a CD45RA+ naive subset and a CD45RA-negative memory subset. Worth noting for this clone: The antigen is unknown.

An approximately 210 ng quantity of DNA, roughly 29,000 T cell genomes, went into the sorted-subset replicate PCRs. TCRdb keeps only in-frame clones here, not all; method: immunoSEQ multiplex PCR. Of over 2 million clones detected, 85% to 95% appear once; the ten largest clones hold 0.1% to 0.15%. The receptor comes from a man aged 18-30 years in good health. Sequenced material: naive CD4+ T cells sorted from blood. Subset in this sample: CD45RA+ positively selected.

CDR3 DNA sequence: TGTGCCAGCAGGCGAACAGGCCAAGAGACCCAGTACTTC. This sequence encodes CASRRTGQETQYF. J is TRBJ2-5 and V is TRBV7-2; D is perhaps TRBD1 (5 bases). The CDR3 runs to 13 residues. Germline lookup yields CDR1 SGHTA and CDR2 FQGNSA. The V and J ends lost 6 bases and 1 base respectively, with 9 bases between them. The entire variable domain, with the rest obtained from reference TRBV7-2 and TRBJ2-5, is as follows: GAGVSQSPSNKVTEKGKDVELRCDPISGHTALYWYRQSLGQGLEFLIYFQGNSAPDKSGLPSDRFSAERTGGSVSTLTIQRTQQEDSAVYLCASRRTGQETQYFGPGTRLLVL.